The sequence of this T cell receptor beta chain was determined in a study of radiation and T cells in renal cell carcinoma. CDR1 and CDR2 from the germline V gene are LNHDA and SQIVND (reference sequence). Trimming stripped 7 bases from V and 7 bases from J, with 14 bases between. The CDR3 extends over 13 amino acids. Overall study findings and caveats: From baseline, blood top tumor clonotypes peaked at 2 weeks post-radiation.

The table came from immunoSEQ multiplex PCR; TCRdb's copy has only in-frame clones and leaves some out. The profile shows 45,000 to 55,000 clones, 80% of them singletons. With regard to this clone: The antigen remains unidentified.

Sample time point: blood 2 weeks post-SBRT. The treatment: 15 Gy SBRT to primary tumor, nephrectomy 4 weeks later. After SBRT, blood was collected at 2 and 4 weeks, plus baseline. This renal cell carcinoma was of the clear cell type. V gene TRBV19 combines with J gene TRBJ2-1, with a tentative D call TRBD2 (5 bases). This clonotype was sampled from a woman aged 70 to 79 with renal cell carcinoma. The sample here was blood, taken from a patient whose treatment included radiotherapy and nephrectomy. The CDR3 nucleotides read TGTGCCAGTACCGGGGTCCTATGGAATGAGCAGTTCTTC. Encoded protein: CASTGVLWNEQFF.